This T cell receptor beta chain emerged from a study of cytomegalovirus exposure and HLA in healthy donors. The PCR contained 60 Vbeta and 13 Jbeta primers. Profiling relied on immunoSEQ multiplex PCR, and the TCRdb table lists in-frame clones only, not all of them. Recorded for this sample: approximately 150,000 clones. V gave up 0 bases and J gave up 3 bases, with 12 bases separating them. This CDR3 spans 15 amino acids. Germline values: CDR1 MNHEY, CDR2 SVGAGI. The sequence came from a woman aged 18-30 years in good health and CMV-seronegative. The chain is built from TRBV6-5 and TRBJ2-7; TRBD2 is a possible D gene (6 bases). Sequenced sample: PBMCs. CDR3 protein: CASSYSGTPIYEQYF. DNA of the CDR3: TGTGCCAGCAGTTACTCCGGGACTCCGATCTACGAGCAGTACTTC.